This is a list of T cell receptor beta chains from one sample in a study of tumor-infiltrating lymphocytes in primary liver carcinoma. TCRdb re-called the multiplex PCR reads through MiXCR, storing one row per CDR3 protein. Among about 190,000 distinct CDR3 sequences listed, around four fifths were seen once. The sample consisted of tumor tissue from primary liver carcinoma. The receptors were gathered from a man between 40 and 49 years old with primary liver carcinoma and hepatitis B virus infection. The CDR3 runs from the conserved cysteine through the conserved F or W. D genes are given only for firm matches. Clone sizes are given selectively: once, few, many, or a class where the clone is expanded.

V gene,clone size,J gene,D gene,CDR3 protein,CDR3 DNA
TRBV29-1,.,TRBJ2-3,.,CSVVLSTITQYF,TGCAGCGTTGTTCTTTCCACAATTACGCAGTATTTT
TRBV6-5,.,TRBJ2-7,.,CASSPVTRSSYEQYF,TGTGCCAGCAGCCCGGTAACGCGAAGCTCCTACGAGCAGTATTTC
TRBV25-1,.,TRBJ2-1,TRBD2,CASTAGGSYNEQIF,TGTGCCAGTACAGCGGGAGGGTCCTACAATGAGCAGATCTTC
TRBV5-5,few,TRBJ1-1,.,CISTHRENTEAFF,TGTATCAGCACTCATAGGGAGAACACTGAAGCTTTCTTT
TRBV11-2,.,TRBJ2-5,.,CTSSPRSIRGTGRETQYF,TGTACCAGCAGCCCTAGATCAATCCGGGGTACTGGGCGGGAGACCCAGTACTTC
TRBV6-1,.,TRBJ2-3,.,CASCEGDNTDTHYF,TGTGCCAGCTGTGAAGGGGACAACACAGATACGCACTATTTT
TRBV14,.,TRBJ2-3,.,CASSQESRLNTDTQYF,TGTGCCAGCAGCCAAGAATCAAGACTCAACACAGATACGCAGTATTTT
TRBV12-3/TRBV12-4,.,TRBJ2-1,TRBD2,CTSRNPWASGGDEQFF,TGTACCAGCAGAAACCCCTGGGCCAGCGGGGGAGATGAGCAGTTCTTC
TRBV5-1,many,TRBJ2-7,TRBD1,CASSSSRGQGTDEQYF,TGCGCCAGCAGCTCCTCACGCGGACAGGGAACGGACGAGCAGTACTTC
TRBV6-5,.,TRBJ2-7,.,CASIGLVGGELYF,TGTGCCAGCATCGGACTAGTTGGGGGCGAGCTGTATTTC
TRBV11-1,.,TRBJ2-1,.,CASSLDSGDNEQFF,TGTGCCAGCAGCTTAGACTCAGGGGACAATGAACAGTTCTTC
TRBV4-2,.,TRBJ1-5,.,CASSPHLRGGIGPQPQLF,TGTGCCAGCAGCCCCCACCTACGAGGAGGCATAGGGCCCCAGCCCCAGCTTTTT
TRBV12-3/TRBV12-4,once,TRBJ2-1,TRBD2,CASNPLDLRGEFF,TGTGCCAGCAATCCCCTCGATCTTCGGGGGGAGTTCTTC
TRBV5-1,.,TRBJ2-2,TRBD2,CASSPVAGNTGELFF,TGCGCCAGCAGCCCAGTAGCGGGGAACACCGGGGAGCTGTTTTTT
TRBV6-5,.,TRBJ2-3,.,CASNLGLRGTDTQFF,TGTGCCAGCAACCTAGGACTAAGGGGAACAGATACGCAGTTTTTT
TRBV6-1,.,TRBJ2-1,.,CASNERKDNEQFF,TGCGCCAGCAATGAGCGGAAAGACAATGAGCAGTTCTTC
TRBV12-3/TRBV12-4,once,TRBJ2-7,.,CASSLQTGEQHF,TGTGCCAGCAGTCTCCAGACGGGCGAGCAGCACTTC
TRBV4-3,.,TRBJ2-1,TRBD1,CASTLDRGGNEQFF,TGCGCCAGCACCCTTGACAGGGGGGGGAATGAGCAATTCTTC
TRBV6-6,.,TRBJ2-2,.,CASCYGKNTGEPFF,TGTGCCAGCTGTTACGGAAAGAACACCGGGGAGCCGTTTTTT
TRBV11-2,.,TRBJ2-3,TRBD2,CASSLLAGALTDTQYF,TGTGCCAGCAGCTTACTAGCGGGAGCACTGACAGATACGCAATATTTT
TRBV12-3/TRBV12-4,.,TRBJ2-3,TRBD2,CASSPSGSTDVQYF,TGTGCCAGCAGTCCTAGCGGGTCTACAGATGTGCAGTATTTT
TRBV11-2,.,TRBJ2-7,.,CASSSSRNSYEQYF,TGTGCCAGTAGCTCTAGCAGGAACTCCTATGAGCAGTACTTT
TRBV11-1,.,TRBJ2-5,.,CASSQLREIQYF,TGTGCCAGCAGCCAGCTGAGGGAGATCCAGTACTTC
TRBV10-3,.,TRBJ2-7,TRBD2,CAITGVSGTSEAGEHYF,TGTGCCATCACTGGGGTCTCCGGGACTAGCGAGGCGGGCGAGCACTACTTC
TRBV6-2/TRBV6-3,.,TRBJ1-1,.,CASGTCNTEAFF,TGTGCGAGCGGTACATGTAACACTGAAGCTTTCTTT
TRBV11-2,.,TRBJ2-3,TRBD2,CASSRSPRLAGERTDTRYF,TGTGCCAGTAGCCGATCACCGAGACTAGCGGGAGAGAGGACAGATACGCGGTATTTT
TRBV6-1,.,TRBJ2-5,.,CTSSGGGGGETQYF,TGTACCAGCAGTGGTGGAGGCGGTGGGGAGACTCAGTACTTC
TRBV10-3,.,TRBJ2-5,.,CAIEGGALQETQYF,TGCGCCATCGAAGGGGGGGCCCTACAAGAGACCCAGTACTTC
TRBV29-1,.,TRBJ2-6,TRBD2,CSVGGTSETLSGANVLTF,TGCAGCGTTGGAGGGACTAGCGAGACTCTCTCTGGGGCCAACGTCCTGACTTTC
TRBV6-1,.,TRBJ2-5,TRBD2,CISSYGLVQETQYF,TGTATCAGCAGTTATGGACTAGTCCAAGAGACCCAGTACTTC
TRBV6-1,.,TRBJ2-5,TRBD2,CASSDLAVDQETQYF,TGTGCCAGCAGTGATCTAGCGGTGGACCAAGAGACCCAGTACTTC
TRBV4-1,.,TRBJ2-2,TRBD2,CASIQDPPLAASTGELFF,TGCGCCAGCATCCAAGACCCCCCCCTAGCGGCGAGCACCGGGGAGCTGTTTTTT
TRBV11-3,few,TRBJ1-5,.,CASSLDLGVDQPQHF,TGTGCCAGCAGCTTAGATCTGGGCGTGGATCAGCCCCAGCATTTT
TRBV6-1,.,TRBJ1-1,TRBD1,CASRNGTVPLNTEAFF,TGTGCCAGCAGGAATGGGACAGTCCCATTGAACACTGAAGCTTTCTTT
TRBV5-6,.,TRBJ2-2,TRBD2,CVSSLWGLVWTTGELFF,TGTGTCAGCAGCTTATGGGGACTAGTGTGGACAACCGGGGAGCTGTTTTTT
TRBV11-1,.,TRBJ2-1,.,CASSQGEGVIQETQFF,TGTGCCAGCAGCCAAGGAGAGGGGGTAATTCAAGAAACCCAGTTCTTC
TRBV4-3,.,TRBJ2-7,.,CASIQERGGGHEQYF,TGCGCCAGCATCCAAGAGCGAGGGGGAGGCCACGAGCAGTACTTC
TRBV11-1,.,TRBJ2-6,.,CAGCWNSGANILTF,TGTGCCGGCTGCTGGAACTCTGGGGCCAACATCCTGACTTTC
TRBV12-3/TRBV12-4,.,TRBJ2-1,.,CASSFRSWDHYNEQFF,TGTGCCAGCAGTTTTAGAAGCTGGGACCATTATAATGAGCAGTTCTTC
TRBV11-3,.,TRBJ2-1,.,CASSLGRQDTRGSYYEGFF,TGTGCCAGCAGCTTAGGGCGGCAGGATACTCGGGGGTCCTACTATGAGGGGTTCTTC
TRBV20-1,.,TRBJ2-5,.,CSARLAGDPQETQYF,TGCAGTGCTAGACTAGCAGGAGACCCCCAAGAGACACAGTACTTC
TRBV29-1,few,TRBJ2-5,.,CSVWGEQEAQYF,TGCAGCGTTTGGGGGGAGCAAGAGGCACAGTATTTC
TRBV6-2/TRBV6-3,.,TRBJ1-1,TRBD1,CASRGQGLVEASF,TGTGCCAGCAGGGGACAGGGGTTGGTTGAAGCTTCCTTT
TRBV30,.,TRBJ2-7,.,CPWSLPGLAGRYEQYF,TGTCCCTGGAGTCTTCCAGGACTGGCGGGAAGATACGAGCAGTACTTC
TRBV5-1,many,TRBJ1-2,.,CASSLDRVKGYTF,TGCGCCAGCAGCTTGGACAGGGTAAAGGGCTACACCTTC
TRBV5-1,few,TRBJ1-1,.,CASSLERQLNTEAFF,TGCGCCAGCAGCTTGGAACGCCAACTGAACACTGAAGCTTTCTTT
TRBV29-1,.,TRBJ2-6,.,CSVVVSGANVLTF,TGCAGCGTTGTGGTCTCTGGGGCCAACGTCCTGACTTTC
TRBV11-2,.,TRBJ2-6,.,CASSLEEWVNVLAF,TGTGCCAGCAGCTTAGAGGAATGGGTCAACGTCCTGGCTTTC
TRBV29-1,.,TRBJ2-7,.,CSIVGQSEEQYF,TGCAGCATTGTGGGGCAATCGGAGGAACAGTACTTC
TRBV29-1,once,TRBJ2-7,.,CNVTGTERGEQYF,TGCAACGTAACCGGGACGGAGAGGGGTGAGCAGTACTTC
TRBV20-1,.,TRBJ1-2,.,CSARFARGPGYTF,TGCAGTGCTAGATTTGCACGAGGTCCTGGCTACACCTTC
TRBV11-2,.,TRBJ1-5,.,CTSSLKGGLMNQPLHF,TGTACCAGCAGCCTAAAAGGGGGACTGATGAATCAGCCCCTGCATTTT
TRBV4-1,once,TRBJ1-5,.,CASSQDPGTAGNLSQLF,TGCGCCAGCAGCCAAGATCCGGGGACTGCCGGGAATCTGTCCCAGCTTTTT
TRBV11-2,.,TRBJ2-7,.,CACSTGAYEQYF,TGTGCCTGCAGTACCGGGGCCTACGAGCAGTACTTC